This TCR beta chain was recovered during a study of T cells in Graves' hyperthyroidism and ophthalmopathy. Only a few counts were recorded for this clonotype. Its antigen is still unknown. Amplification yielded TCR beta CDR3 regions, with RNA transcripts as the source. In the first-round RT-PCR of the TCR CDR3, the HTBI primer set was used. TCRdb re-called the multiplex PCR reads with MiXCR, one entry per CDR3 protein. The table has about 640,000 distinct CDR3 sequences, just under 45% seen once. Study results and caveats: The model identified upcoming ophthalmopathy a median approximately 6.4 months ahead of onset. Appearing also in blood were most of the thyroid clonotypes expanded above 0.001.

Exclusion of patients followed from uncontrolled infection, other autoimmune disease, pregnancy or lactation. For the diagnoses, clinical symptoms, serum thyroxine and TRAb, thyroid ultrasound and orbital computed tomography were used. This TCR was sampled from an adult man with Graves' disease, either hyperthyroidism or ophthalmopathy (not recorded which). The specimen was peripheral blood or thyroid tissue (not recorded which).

The CDR3 sequence: CASSSTGMSYEQYF. In DNA form, the CDR3 reads TGTGCCAGCAGTTCGACAGGGATGTCCTACGAGCAGTACTTC. The chain is built from TRBV6-5 and TRBJ2-7, with 7 bases matching TRBD1. The J segment lost 1 base and the V segment lost 4 bases, leaving 4 bases of the junction unmatched. This CDR3 comprises 14 residues. CDR1 is MNHEY and CDR2 is SVGAGI in the germline V gene.